This TCR beta chain emerged from a study of CD8+ T cells in alopecia areata. Study-level findings and limits: Scalp repertoires also include resident alphabeta T cells from normal skin.

From germline, CDR1 is SGHDT and CDR2 YYEEEE. V dropped 0 bases and J dropped 5 bases, with 8 bases sitting between them. The CDR3 extends over 13 amino acids. PBMCs served as the source from which CD4+ and CD8+ T cells were sorted. Note on this clone: Its antigen is unknown.

Sequencing templates came from extracted RNA that was reverse transcribed into cDNA. Repertoires were generated with immunoSEQ multiplex PCR, while TCRdb's copy carries only in-frame clones and drops some. The repertoire holds approximately 100,000 clones, with less than 70% as singletons. Sequenced: CD4+ T cells sorted from blood. The receptor was isolated from a human donor in good health. This chain links TRBV5-6 with TRBJ2-5; TRBD2 is a possible D gene (5 bases). In nucleotides, the CDR3 is TGTGCCAGCAGCTTGGTTCTAGCTGAGACCCAGTACTTC. It specifies CASSLVLAETQYF.